This T cell receptor beta chain was recorded in a study of blood T cell repertoires in COVID-19. As for the study in general: Samples representing acute and convalescent COVID-19 were sourced from the United States, Italy and Spain. Nucleic acid was either cDNA or gDNA, and it came from T cells, B-cell-depleted T cells, or PBMCs.

The CDR3 is 12 residues long. V was pared by 0 bases and J by 14 bases, with 4 bases of the junction left unmatched. The V gene's germline CDR1 is MNHNS and CDR2 SASEGT. In the authors' workflow: From reference gene primer amplification, estimates of nucleated cell counts were derived. Sequencing was performed with immunoSEQ multiplex PCR; in TCRdb, only in-frame clones are kept and a portion is missing. V, J and clone size derive from that table, while D and trimming were established from the DNA sequence. The sample comprises fewer than 250,000 clones, 70% to 90% of which are singletons, and about 6.6% rests with the top ten.

The source of this sequence is a woman in her thirties or forties who had recovered from COVID-19. V gene TRBV6-1 combines with J gene TRBJ2-3, with 8 positions matching TRBD1. Sample: peripheral blood. CDR3 bases: TGTGCCAGCAGTGAAGCTGAGGACAGGGCGTATTTT. This encodes CASSEAEDRAYF.